This note documents a single T cell receptor beta chain sequence. These data belong to a study of blood T cell repertoires in COVID-19. Looking at the study overall: The origin of the acute and convalescent COVID-19 samples was the United States, Italy and Spain. In each case, the material was cDNA or gDNA derived from T cells, B-cell-depleted T cells, or PBMCs.

Trimming cost V 0 bases and J 3 bases; bases outside gene matches: 1. The CDR3 has 14 residues. CDR1 is SEHNR and CDR2 is FQNEAQ in the germline V gene (reference sequence). Assay: immunoSEQ multiplex PCR; the TCRdb copy retains only in-frame clones and omits some. The sample holds 100,000 to 110,000 clones, around four fifths seen once. The chain employs TRBV7-9 and TRBJ2-7, with 8 positions matching TRBD2. The sample consisted of peripheral blood. The receptor comes from a man aged 50 or older with active or convalescent COVID-19. The CDR3 DNA follows: TGTGCCAGCAGCTTAGCTAGCGGGAACTACGAGCAGTACTTC. Amino acids: CASSLASGNYEQYF.